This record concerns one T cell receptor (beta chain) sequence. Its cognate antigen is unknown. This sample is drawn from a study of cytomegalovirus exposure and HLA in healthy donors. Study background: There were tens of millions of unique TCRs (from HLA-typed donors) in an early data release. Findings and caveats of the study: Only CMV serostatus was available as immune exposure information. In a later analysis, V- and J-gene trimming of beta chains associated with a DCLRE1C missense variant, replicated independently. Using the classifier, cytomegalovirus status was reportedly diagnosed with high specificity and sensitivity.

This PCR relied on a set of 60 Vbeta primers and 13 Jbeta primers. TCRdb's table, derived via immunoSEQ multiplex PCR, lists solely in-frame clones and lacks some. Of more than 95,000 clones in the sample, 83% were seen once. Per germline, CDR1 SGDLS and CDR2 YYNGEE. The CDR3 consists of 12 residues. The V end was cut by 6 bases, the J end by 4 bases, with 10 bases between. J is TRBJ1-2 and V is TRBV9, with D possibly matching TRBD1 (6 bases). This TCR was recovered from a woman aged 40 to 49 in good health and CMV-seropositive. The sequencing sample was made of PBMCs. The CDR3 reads CASKGHLYGYTF. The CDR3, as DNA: TGTGCCAGCAAGGGACACCTCTATGGCTACACCTTC.